This T cell receptor beta chain was found in a study of shared clonotypes between healthy human individuals. Study-wide results and caveats: All-four-donor shared clonotypes had higher generation probabilities than non-shared clonotypes did.

TCRdb keeps only in-frame clones here, not all; method: immunoSEQ multiplex PCR. The sample includes about 2 million clones, around 96% of them seen just once. Naive-designated CD8 cells lacked CD45RO, were positively enriched for CCR7, and omitted terminally differentiated effector memory CD45RA+ cells. The count of this clone is one. Its target is unknown. Per germline, CDR1 SNHLY and CDR2 FYNNEI. V was shortened by 0 bases and J by 9 bases, with 15 bases between the two germline ends. The CDR3 totals 15 residues. The sequenced material came from naive CD8+ T cells sorted from blood. The chain recombines TRBV2 with TRBJ1-5, with D hard to call. The TCR originated in a man aged 18-30 years in good health. CDR3 loop: CASSEAVGPSWPQHF. CDR3 DNA: TGTGCCAGCAGTGAAGCGGTTGGCCCCTCATGGCCCCAGCATTTT.